Presented here are 17 T cell receptor beta chains from one specimen sequenced in a study of identical twins. Each CDR3 protein gets one entry after TCRdb re-called the 5' RACE reads with MiXCR. The table lists around 340,000 distinct CDR3 sequences, about 12% of them singletons. The sample also formed part of further work on yellow fever vaccine responses in identical twins.

The sequenced sample consisted of CD8+ T cells sorted from blood. The receptors come from a woman between 18 and 30 years old in good health.

The sample holds many counts of this clonotype. This chain joins TRBV5-1 and TRBJ1-1; D call uncertain. The CDR3 runs to 14 residues. The V gene lost 5 bases and the J gene lost 1 base, with 12 bases spanning the gap. In germline, CDR1 is SGHRS, CDR2 YFSETQ. CDR3 in DNA: TGCGCCAGCAGTCCCGGACGGCAGAACACTGAAGCTTTCTTT. This gives the protein CASSPGRQNTEAFF.

The rearrangement uses TRBV24-1 and TRBJ1-1; D uncertain. Trimming took off 0 bases at V and 9 bases at J, with 10 bases between the two ends. CDR3 length: 13 amino acids. In germline, CDR1 is KGHDR, CDR2 SFDVKD. DNA of the CDR3: TGTGCCACCAGTGATTTGATTGATGGGAAAGCTTTCTTT. This gives the protein CATSDLIDGKAFF.

In its sample, this clonotype was seen many times. V and J are TRBV5-1 and TRBJ2-2, with D possibly TRBD2 on 5 matching bases. The CDR3 is 14 amino acids. Germline values: CDR1 SGHRS, CDR2 YFSETQ. V was trimmed by 2 bases and J by 5 bases, leaving 10 bases between them. The CDR3 DNA reads as TGCGCCAGCAGCTTCTATCGAGGGACCGGGGAGCTGTTTTTT. Translated, it gives CASSFYRGTGELFF.

This clonotype came up a few times. The chain links TRBV4-2 to TRBJ2-5; D may match TRBD1 or TRBD2 (6 bases each). The CDR3 is made up of 14 amino acids. Looked up from germline, CDR1 is LGHNA and CDR2 is YNFKEQ. The V gene lost 0 bases and the J gene lost 7 bases, with 12 bases spanning the gap. The DNA of the CDR3 is TGTGCCAGCAGCCAAGAGGGGGGCTACGTGACCCAGTACTTC. Amino acids: CASSQEGGYVTQYF.

This clonotype was seen a handful of times. DNA for the CDR3: TGTGCCAGCAAGAGGACAGGGTTGGATGAGCAGTTCTTC. This translates into CASKRTGLDEQFF. The chain recombines TRBV12-3 or TRBV12-4 with TRBJ2-1; 8 positions agree with TRBD1. The length of the CDR3 is 13 residues. After removal of 7 bases from V and 8 bases from J, the junction contained 7 bases not matched to a gene.

The chain has TRBV4-1 and TRBJ2-7, with 10 bases matching TRBD2. Germline V gives CDR1 MGHRA, CDR2 YSYEKL. The CDR3 covers 15 residues. Trimming at V came to 3 bases and at J to 6 bases, leaving 8 bases not matched to a gene. The CDR3 coding sequence is TGCGCCAGCAGCCATCCCGGGACTAGCGCGTCCGAGCAGTACTTC. Amino acid sequence: CASSHPGTSASEQYF.

This clonotype was seen repeatedly, ten times or more. This chain connects TRBV29-1 to TRBJ2-2, with a tentative D call TRBD1 (6 bases). V was cut by 0 bases and J by 0 bases, with 8 bases left in between. The V gene's germline CDR1 is SQVTM and CDR2 ANQGSEA. The CDR3 covers 15 residues. CDR3 DNA sequence: TGCAGCGTTGAAGACAGGGGTCCGAACACCGGGGAGCTGTTTTTT. It encodes CSVEDRGPNTGELFF.

This clonotype was observed many times. V gene TRBV29-1 combines with J gene TRBJ2-2, with 9 bases aligning to TRBD1. The CDR3 is 16 amino acids. Germline loops: CDR1 SQVTM, CDR2 ANQGSEA. V shed 5 bases and J 0 bases; nucleotides not matched to a gene: 7. CDR3 sequence (DNA): TGCAGCGTTAAAGGGGGACAGGGAACGAACACCGGGGAGCTGTTTTTT. It specifies CSVKGGQGTNTGELFF.

Here the CDR3 reads CASSSRGQTDTQYF. CDR3 nucleotides: TGTGCCAGCAGCTCTCGGGGGCAGACAGATACGCAGTATTTT. The rearrangement uses TRBV7-7 and TRBJ2-3; D is perhaps TRBD1 or TRBD2 (6 bases each). CDR3 size: 14 residues. The germline gives CDR1 SSHAT, CDR2 FNYEAQ (reference sequence). Between the trimmed V and J ends, which lost 4 bases and 3 bases, there was a span of 11 bases.

The table lists this clonotype with a few counts. The V and J genes are TRBV20-1 and TRBJ2-3; 14 nucleotides agree with TRBD2. The CDR3 covers 18 residues. V trimming: 0 bases; J trimming: 2 bases; junction bases outside the gene matches: 7. Per germline, CDR1 DFQATT and CDR2 SNEGSKA (reference sequence). CDR3 bases: TGCAGTGCTAGAGAGGTCCCGACTAGCGGGGGGGCCACAGATACGCAGTATTTT. Residues: CSAREVPTSGGATDTQYF.

This clonotype was observed a handful of times. The chain joins TRBV7-8 to TRBJ2-5; tentative D call: TRBD2 (7 bases). In germline, CDR1 is SGHVS, CDR2 FQNEAQ. The CDR3 consists of 15 residues. V was cut by 1 base and J by 4 bases, with 13 bases left in between. The CDR3 protein is CASSLDAGAGETQYF. The CDR3 nucleotides read TGTGCCAGCAGCTTAGATGCGGGGGCCGGAGAGACCCAGTACTTC.

V and J are TRBV7-9 and TRBJ2-7; 9 nucleotides align to TRBD1. Per the germline V gene, CDR1 is SEHNR and CDR2 is FQNEAQ (reference sequence). The J segment lost 6 bases and the V segment lost 5 bases, leaving 5 bases of the junction unmatched. This CDR3 spans 13 amino acids. CDR3 amino acids: CASSPGQGLEQYF. The CDR3 DNA reads as TGTGCCAGCAGCCCGGGACAGGGCCTCGAGCAGTACTTC.

On this clonotype itself: Relative to the germline gene, one junction end is altered; a read error may explain this. The V call is TRBV16, the J call TRBJ2-2; 13 bases fit TRBD2. The CDR3 consists of 17 residues. Germline V gene data show CDR1 as KGHSY and CDR2 as FQNENV. The CDR3 sequence: CACSQATSGGQSGELFF. DNA for the CDR3: TGTGCCTGCAGCCAAGCGACTAGCGGGGGGCAGAGCGGGGAGCTGTTTTTT.

There are a few counts of this clonotype. The V and J genes are TRBV7-7 and TRBJ2-7, with TRBD2 matching over 9 bases. Germline loops: CDR1 SSHAT, CDR2 FNYEAQ (reference sequence). J gave up 6 bases and V 3 bases, and 6 bases lay outside the gene matches. The CDR3 contains 14 residues. CDR3 sequence (DNA): TGTGCCAGCAGCTTGGCGGGGGGGCCCCGCGAGCAGTACGTC. It codes for CASSLAGGPREQYV.

This clonotype was seen at least ten times. The rearrangement joins TRBV12-3 or TRBV12-4 to TRBJ2-1, with D possibly being TRBD1 or TRBD2 (5 bases each). V dropped 7 bases and J dropped 2 bases, with 12 bases sitting between them. The CDR3 length is 14 residues. The CDR3 sequence: CASNRDGPYNEQFF. Written as DNA, the CDR3 is TGTGCCAGCAACCGGGACGGACCCTACAATGAGCAGTTCTTC.

This clonotype was seen repeatedly, ten times or more. V and J are TRBV7-9 and TRBJ2-1, with 15 nucleotides matching TRBD2. V dropped 4 bases and J dropped 9; count of bases not matched to a gene: 7. CDR1 SEHNR and CDR2 FQNEAQ come from the germline V gene (reference sequence). The CDR3 sequence is 16 residues long. The CDR3 is CASSSGTSGRKIEQFF. Written as DNA, the CDR3 is TGTGCCAGCAGCTCCGGGACTAGCGGGAGGAAGATTGAGCAGTTCTTC. Supplemented by reference TRBV7-9 and TRBJ2-1, the full variable domain reads DTGVSQNPRHKITKRGQNVTFRCDPISEHNRLYWYRQTLGQGPEFLTYFQNEAQLEKSRLLSDRFSAERPKGSFSTLEIQRTEQGDSAMYLCASSSGTSGRKIEQFFGPGTRLTVL.

This clonotype was seen a few times. The chain is built from TRBV7-3 and TRBJ2-7; no firm D call. CDR1 and CDR2 (germline): SGHTA, FQGTGA. V lost 5 bases to trimming and J lost 3 bases, with 11 bases between them. This CDR3 comprises 13 residues. CDR3 DNA: TGTGCCAGCAGCCCCGCCCTAGGCTACGAGCAGTACTTC. Protein: CASSPALGYEQYF.